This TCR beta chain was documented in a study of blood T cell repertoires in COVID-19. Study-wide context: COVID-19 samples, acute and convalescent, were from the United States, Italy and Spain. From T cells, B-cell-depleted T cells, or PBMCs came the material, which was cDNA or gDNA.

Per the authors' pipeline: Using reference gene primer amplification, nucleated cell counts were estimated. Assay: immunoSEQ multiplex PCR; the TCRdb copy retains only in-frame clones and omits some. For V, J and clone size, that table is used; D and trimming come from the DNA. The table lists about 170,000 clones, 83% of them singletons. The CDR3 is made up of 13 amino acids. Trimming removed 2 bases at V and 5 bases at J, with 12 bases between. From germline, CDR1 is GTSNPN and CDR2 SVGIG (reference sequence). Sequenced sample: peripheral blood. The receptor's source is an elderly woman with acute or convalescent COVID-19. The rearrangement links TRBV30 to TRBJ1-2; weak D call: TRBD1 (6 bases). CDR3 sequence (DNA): TGTGCCTGGAGTTCGCAGGGGTGGTATGGCTACACCTTC. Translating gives CAWSSQGWYGYTF.